Below are 18 T cell receptor beta chains sequenced from a single sample in a study of a mutant IDH1 vaccine in newly diagnosed glioma. Here immunoSEQ multiplex PCR was the method, and the copy in TCRdb shows in-frame clones only, minus some. The table shows approximately 54,000 clones, with approximately 78% occurring only once. The time point is: baseline, week 1 (first vaccination visit). Indicated treatment: pre-vaccination baseline after standard-of-care therapy. The sequenced sample was PBMCs, obtained from a glioma patient treated with radiotherapy, temozolomide or both. The receptors derive from a man younger than 35 with glioma.

CDR3: CASTGGAWTGELFF. Here the CDR3 DNA reads TGTGCCAGTACCGGGGGGGCCTGGACCGGGGAGCTGTTTTTT. The chain recombines TRBV6-5 with TRBJ2-2, with 8 bases matching TRBD2. CDR1 MNHEY and CDR2 SVGAGI come from the germline V gene. This CDR3 is 14 amino acids long. The V segment lost 9 bases and the J segment 5 bases; nucleotides outside the gene matches: 8.

V gene TRBV30 combines with J gene TRBJ2-3; 7 nucleotides match TRBD1. The length of the CDR3 is 13 residues. J gave up 8 bases and V 8 bases, and 13 bases lay outside the gene matches. Germline values: CDR1 GTSNPN, CDR2 SVGIG (reference sequence). The CDR3 spells CAQTDRAFGTQYF. In DNA, the CDR3 is TGTGCCCAAACCGACAGGGCCTTCGGTACGCAGTATTTT. Full variable domain (rest looked up from reference TRBV30 and TRBJ2-3): SQTIHQWPATLVQPVGSPLSLECTVEGTSNPNLYWYRQAAGRGLQLLFYSVGIGQISSEVPQNLSASRPQDRQFILSSKKLLLSDSGFYLCAQTDRAFGTQYFGPGTRLTVL.

This clone was recorded only once. The V call is TRBV27, the J call TRBJ1-1; no reliable D call. V lost 4 bases and J 4 bases, leaving 16 bases between the germline ends. Germline values: CDR1 MNHEY, CDR2 SMNVEV (reference sequence). The CDR3 runs 15 residues. The CDR3 nucleotides are TGTGCCAGCAGTTCCCGGGCGGGTGGGGTCACTGAAGCTTTCTTT. It specifies CASSSRAGGVTEAFF.

The rearrangement links TRBV7-2 to TRBJ1-1, with TRBD1 as a possible D gene (6 bases). From germline, CDR1 is SGHTA and CDR2 FQGNSA. The CDR3 covers 12 residues. The V gene lost 3 bases and the J gene lost 9 bases, with 11 bases spanning the gap. The CDR3 protein is CASSFGGAQAFF. CDR3 nucleotide sequence: TGTGCCAGCAGCTTTGGGGGGGCGCAAGCTTTCTTT. Drawing the rest from reference TRBV7-2 and TRBJ1-1, the complete variable domain is GAGVSQSPSNKVTEKGKDVELRCDPISGHTALYWYRQSLGQGLEFLIYFQGNSAPDKSGLPSDRFSAERTGGSVSTLTIQRTQQEDSAVYLCASSFGGAQAFFGQGTRLTVV.

The chain joins TRBV5-6 to TRBJ1-1, with a possible D match to TRBD1 (5 bases). V dropped 6 bases and J dropped 0 bases, with 15 bases sitting between them. Per the germline V gene, CDR1 is SGHDT and CDR2 is YYEEEE. The CDR3 is 15 amino acids. The CDR3 DNA reads TGTGCCAGCACCTTATCTTCGACAGTGAACACTGAAGCTTTCTTT. Translation gives CASTLSSTVNTEAFF.

The V call is TRBV18, the J call TRBJ1-5, with D hard to call. From germline, CDR1 is KGHSH and CDR2 LQKENI. This CDR3 comprises 15 residues. The V end was cut by 2 bases, the J end by 1 base, with 9 bases between. The CDR3 sequence: CASSPTAVSNQPQHF. CDR3 DNA sequence: TGTGCCAGCTCACCAACGGCGGTGAGCAATCAGCCCCAGCATTTT.

The chain combines TRBV7-8 with TRBJ2-5; maybe TRBD2 (5 bases). The CDR3 is 19 residues long. The V gene's germline CDR1 is SGHVS and CDR2 FQNEAQ. Trimming took 0 bases from V and 0 from J, leaving 20 bases between them. In DNA form, the CDR3 reads TGTGCCAGCAGCTTAGCCCACGCCCTACTAGACGGGTACCAAGAGACCCAGTACTTC. This gives the protein CASSLAHALLDGYQETQYF.

The gene calls are TRBV18 and TRBJ2-5; D may correspond to TRBD1 or TRBD2 (5 bases each). Germline values: CDR1 KGHSH, CDR2 LQKENI. The CDR3 has 14 residues. V was clipped by 0 bases and J by 2 bases, with 7 bases between them. The CDR3 DNA reads as TGTGCCAGCTCACCACCGGGACGGCAAGAGACCCAGTACTTC. Amino acids: CASSPPGRQETQYF.

This clone has just one count. The chain uses TRBV5-1 and TRBJ2-1, with D tentatively TRBD1 (6 bases). Germline V gene sequence: CDR1 SGHRS, CDR2 YFSETQ. V lost 3 bases and J 0 bases, leaving 10 bases between the germline ends. This CDR3 comprises 15 residues. CDR3 sequence reads: CASSSGQSSYNEQFF. In DNA, the CDR3 is TGCGCCAGCAGCTCCGGACAGAGCTCCTACAATGAGCAGTTCTTC.

This clone appeared a few times. The J gene is TRBJ1-1, the V gene TRBV11-2; D call uncertain. Trimming removed 5 bases from V and 3 bases from J, with 10 bases in between. Germline values: CDR1 SGHAT, CDR2 FQNNGV. There are 13 residues in the CDR3. CDR3 sequence: CASSGDFYTEAFF. The CDR3 nucleotides read TGTGCCAGCAGCGGTGACTTTTACACTGAAGCTTTCTTT. Complete variable domain (other parts from reference TRBV11-2 and TRBJ1-1): EAGVAQSPRYKIIEKRQSVAFWCNPISGHATLYWYQQILGQGPKLLIQFQNNGVVDDSQLPKDRFSAERLKGVDSTLKIQPAKLEDSAVYLCASSGDFYTEAFFGQGTRLTVV.

This chain joins TRBV19 and TRBJ1-6; no clear D gene. Germline loops: CDR1 LNHDA, CDR2 SQIVND (reference sequence). This CDR3 has 14 amino acids. V was pared by 3 bases and J by 6 bases, with 9 bases between. The CDR3 DNA follows: TGTGCCAGTAGTATCGTCGCAGTTAATTCACCCCTCCACTTT. Amino acid sequence: CASSIVAVNSPLHF.

This clone was found once. V usage is TRBV15 and J usage is TRBJ1-2; D ambiguous. With 2 bases removed from V and 6 bases from J, the gap between germline ends came to 7 bases. CDR1 is LNHNV and CDR2 is YYDKDF in the germline V gene (reference sequence). CDR3 length: 12 residues. CDR3 amino acids: CATSRHSDGYTF. The CDR3 DNA reads TGTGCCACCAGCAGACACAGCGATGGCTACACCTTC.

The CDR3 DNA reads as TGTGCCAGCAGCTTAGGTCACAGGGGAGGCACTGAAGCTTTCTTT. It encodes CASSLGHRGGTEAFF. The genes are TRBV7-9 and TRBJ1-1; 7 bases agree with TRBD1. The CDR3 contains 15 residues. Germline values: CDR1 SEHNR, CDR2 FQNEAQ (reference sequence). J was trimmed by 4 bases and V by 1 base; bases with no gene match: 6. Based on the CDR3 plus reference TRBV7-9 and TRBJ1-1, the full variable domain is DTGVSQNPRHKITKRGQNVTFRCDPISEHNRLYWYRQTLGQGPEFLTYFQNEAQLEKSRLLSDRFSAERPKGSFSTLEIQRTEQGDSAMYLCASSLGHRGGTEAFFGQGTRLTVV.

The chain combines TRBV5-1 with TRBJ1-5; D ambiguous. The CDR3 runs 13 residues. The germline V gene encodes CDR1 SGHRS and CDR2 YFSETQ. With 4 bases removed from V and 5 bases from J, the gap between germline ends came to 10 bases. The CDR3 DNA follows: TGCGCCAGCAGCCTGGCCCGGGATCAGCCCCAGCATTTT. It specifies CASSLARDQPQHF.

The V call is TRBV27, the J call TRBJ1-1; TRBD1 matches at 7 bases. CDR3 length: 15 amino acids. V shed 3 bases, J shed 3 bases, and the junction held 7 bases outside the gene matches. The germline V gene encodes CDR1 MNHEY and CDR2 SMNVEV (reference sequence). The CDR3 DNA follows: TGTGCCAGCAGTTTTAGGGCAACAGGGGACACTGAAGCTTTCTTT. Translation: CASSFRATGDTEAFF.

The chain joins TRBV7-6 to TRBJ2-5, with 7 bases identical to TRBD2. Germline assignment: CDR1 SGHVS and CDR2 FNYEAQ. After removal of 8 bases from V and 9 bases from J, the junction contained 6 bases not matched to a gene. This CDR3 has 11 residues. CDR3 protein: CASGGGRAQYF. CDR3 bases: TGTGCCAGCGGGGGAGGGAGGGCCCAGTACTTC.

The chain employs TRBV4-3 and TRBJ2-7; D may correspond to TRBD1 or TRBD2 (5 bases each). CDR1 is LGHNA, CDR2 YSLEER, per germline. Trimming shortened V by 2 bases and J by 4 bases, and 12 bases separated the two germline ends. CDR3 length equals 14 residues. The CDR3 loop is CASSQFRGVYEQYF. The CDR3 DNA is TGCGCCAGCAGCCAATTCCGAGGGGTTTACGAGCAGTACTTC.

This CDR3 is CASSPQGRDYGYTF. The DNA of the CDR3 is TGTGCCAGTAGTCCTCAGGGGCGGGACTATGGCTACACCTTC. The chain uses TRBV19 and TRBJ1-2, with D perhaps matching TRBD1 (6 bases). The CDR3 has 14 residues. Germline-derived CDR1 and CDR2 are LNHDA and SQIVND (reference sequence). The germline V and J ends were trimmed by 5 bases and 3 bases, with 13 bases remaining between them.